This TCR beta chain was recorded in a study of T cell responses to AZD1222 COVID-19 vaccine. Overall study results and limits: Vaccination with two AZD1222 doses was followed by a rise in Spike-specific TCR breadth and depth. Donors were chiefly white British, with a greater number of females, and clonal diversity was perhaps underestimated. Nearly half of the spike-specific TCRs reportedly recognize variant regions that carry no mutations.

Of note for this clone: No antigen is known for it. At one boundary the junction diverges from the germline segment, which might be a read error. Within the sample, other DNA sequences also encode this same CDR3.

Second doses at about 4 or about 12 weeks were pooled. Germline V gene data show CDR1 as MNHEY and CDR2 as SMNVEV (reference sequence). The CDR3 contains 13 residues. Assay used: immunoSEQ multiplex PCR; TCRdb lists only in-frame clones, some missing. This table has around 140,000 clones, around 91% appearing once. The sample in question was peripheral blood, obtained 28 days after the second AZD1222 dose. The receptor comes from an adult who received the AZD1222 COVID-19 vaccine. The rearrangement links TRBV27 to TRBJ1-1; no reliable D call. The CDR3 loop reads CASSSRETTEAFF. The DNA for the CDR3 is TGTGCCAGTAGTTCCCGGGAGACCACTGAAGCTTTCTTT.